This paragraph covers one TCR beta chain sequence. The data belong to a study of CD8+ T cells in alopecia areata. Across the study: Patients given treatment had severity scored by the percentage of scalp area affected.

Treatment described: oral pan-JAK inhibitor, 5-10 mg twice daily. T lymphocytes (CD4+ and CD8+) were sorted from PBMCs. Extraction and reverse transcription of RNA yielded cDNA as the sequencing template. Some clones are missing from TCRdb's copy, which holds only in-frame ones; the method was immunoSEQ multiplex PCR. The table has some 130,000 clones, around 53% seen once. Germline trimming cut 8 bases from V and 0 bases from J; bases unmatched to any gene: 4. Looked up from germline, CDR1 is SNHLY and CDR2 is FYNNEI. The CDR3 length is 14 residues. This receptor was identified in a human donor with alopecia areata. The V call is TRBV2, the J call TRBJ1-5, with 7 bases fitting TRBD1. The sequenced sample was CD4+ T cells sorted from blood, obtained at week 4, from a patient treated with tofacitinib. CDR3 region: CASSRDSSNQPQHF. The DNA of the CDR3 is TGTGCCAGCTCGAGGGACAGTAGCAATCAGCCCCAGCATTTT.